Listed below are T cell receptor beta chains from one sample, sequenced in a study of T cell repertoires in cytomegalovirus infection. In TCRdb, the reads were re-called with MiXCR into one record per CDR3 protein. This sample has 700,000 to 900,000 distinct CDR3 sequences, with almost 30% found just once. These receptors have no known antigen. Here the sequenced sample was cultured CD8+ T cells from PBMCs, taken from culture after CMV antigen stimulation. The receptor source for this set is a human donor in good health (CMV status not recorded). Some clones in this sample may be carry-over from other donors' samples. The CDR3 runs from the conserved cysteine through the conserved F or W. The D gene is left open where the match is weak. Only part of the rows carry a size: once, few, many, or a class if the clone is expanded.

V gene	J gene	clone size	D gene	CDR3 protein
TRBV28	TRBJ1-1	NA	TRBD1	CASSFLRDRVTEAFF
TRBV7-6	TRBJ2-1	many	TRBD2	CASSFRLAGGDNEQFF
TRBV7-8	TRBJ2-2	NA	TRBD1	CASSPKRTGNTGELFF
TRBV7-9	TRBJ1-1	few	NA	CASSSRHPSNTEAFF
TRBV7-6	TRBJ2-5	NA	NA	CASSSGHENQETQYF
TRBV7-6	TRBJ2-3	many	TRBD2	CASSARTSGGNTDTQYF
TRBV7-1	TRBJ2-5	NA	TRBD2	CASTLILQLADEETQYF
TRBV19	TRBJ1-2	NA	NA	CASLGGTDIYGYTF
TRBV27	TRBJ2-1	NA	TRBD1	CASSLSRTGLVRGGEQFF
TRBV24-1	TRBJ2-5	once	NA	CATTDSVQETQYF
TRBV12-3/TRBV12-4	TRBJ1-6	NA	NA	CASSFGIEGSQKPYNSPLHF
TRBV12-3/TRBV12-4	TRBJ2-7	few	TRBD1	CASSFSGQAYEQYF
TRBV7-9	TRBJ2-7	NA	TRBD1	CASSSGGQGNTYEQYF
TRBV6-2/TRBV6-3	TRBJ2-1	NA	TRBD1	CASRGQENNEQFF
TRBV12-3/TRBV12-4	TRBJ1-2	NA	TRBD1	CASSSIGTGGSGYTF
TRBV7-8	TRBJ1-4	few	TRBD1	CASSSVDRGPTNEKLFF
TRBV6-2/TRBV6-3	TRBJ1-1	few	NA	CASSYSGQWNTEAFF
TRBV7-9	TRBJ1-6	few	NA	CASSPLHLHF
TRBV29-1	TRBJ1-2	NA	TRBD1	CSVDIPDRAYGYTF
TRBV15	TRBJ2-7	NA	NA	CATSRVRTTSYEQYF
TRBV19	TRBJ2-7	NA	NA	CACSMSSSSYEQYF
TRBV10-2	TRBJ1-2	NA	NA	CASSEPFRGGANYGYTF
TRBV28	TRBJ2-2	NA	NA	CASSLRAGERTGELFF
TRBV9	TRBJ1-2	NA	NA	CASSNLDRNYGYTF
TRBV12-3/TRBV12-4	TRBJ1-1	few	NA	CASSLERGGSTEAFF
TRBV11-2	TRBJ1-2	NA	TRBD1	CASSSQPLTGGIGYTF
TRBV7-6	TRBJ1-5	many	TRBD1	CASSLGGDRGNQPQHF
TRBV10-3	TRBJ2-2	NA	NA	CATMSSPGELFF
TRBV7-6	TRBJ2-7	NA	NA	CASSLAATDEQYF
TRBV6-5	TRBJ1-1	few	TRBD1	CASRKTGEGYTEAFF
TRBV7-3	TRBJ2-3	many	TRBD2	CASSTSGGSTDTQYF
TRBV7-9	TRBJ2-5	few	TRBD2	CASSSSGGRETQYF
TRBV7-9	TRBJ1-1	NA	TRBD1	CASSGGDREFDTEAFF
TRBV6-2/TRBV6-3	TRBJ2-5	many	TRBD1	CASRRDRGRQETQYF
TRBV6-2/TRBV6-3	TRBJ1-2	few	NA	CASRPPRLNYGYTF
TRBV7-9	TRBJ2-4	few	NA	CASSLARENIQYF
TRBV7-9	TRBJ2-1	NA	TRBD1	CASSTTDRAHEQFF
TRBV14	TRBJ2-5	NA	NA	CASGGTRRETQYF
TRBV19	TRBJ1-1	few	TRBD1	CASSPWTGDFNTEAFF
TRBV7-8	TRBJ2-1	many	TRBD2	CASSLAGLAGGQFF
TRBV25-1	TRBJ2-1	few	NA	CASSGLTVYNEQFF
TRBV19	TRBJ1-1	few	NA	CASSIKGGPVNTEAFF
TRBV12-3/TRBV12-4	TRBJ2-7	NA	TRBD2	CATARGGSYEQYF
TRBV5-1	TRBJ1-1	NA	NA	CASSLDLIEAFF
TRBV6-6	TRBJ2-5	few	TRBD2	CASSPGLADVSWYQETQYF
TRBV7-9	TRBJ2-5	few	NA	CASSSTPTRLTKTQYF
TRBV12-5	TRBJ2-5	NA	NA	CASGLGGETQYF
TRBV10-3	TRBJ2-3	NA	TRBD2	CAIRVGTSGGSKDTQYF